The 30 T cell receptor beta chains reported below all come from one sample, sequenced in a study of cytomegalovirus exposure and HLA in healthy donors (dated by TCRdb to between 2016 and 2019). Library preparation used the immunoSEQ multiplex PCR assay. Drawn from immuneACCESS, this table holds only the in-frame rearrangements with V and J called that TCRdb kept. Clones are partly lost; checked studies trace under half to an unresolved V gene and leave the rest unexplained. This sample has around 130,000 clones in its table, and roughly nine tenths of those were observed once. The leading ten clones occupy around 3.4% of the sample. The sequenced sample was PBMCs. These receptors all stem from a man aged 25-45 years in good health and CMV-seronegative.

The V gene is TRBV7-2, the J gene TRBJ2-3; 9 positions match TRBD1. CDR3 length equals 16 residues. V trimming: 0 bases; J trimming: 0 bases; junction bases outside the gene matches: 1. CDR1 is SGHTA and CDR2 is FQGNSA in the germline V gene. In nucleotides, the CDR3 is TGTGCCAGCAGCTTAGCGGGGACAGGGAGCACAGATACGCAGTATTTT. Encoded protein: CASSLAGTGSTDTQYF.

The chain joins TRBV4-3 to TRBJ1-6, with no clear D. Germline V lookup: CDR1 LGHNA, CDR2 YSLEER. The CDR3 length is 15 residues. The V and J ends lost 1 base and 5 bases respectively, with 9 bases between them. CDR3 residues: CASSQGAANNSPLHF. The DNA for the CDR3 is TGCGCCAGCAGCCAAGGAGCAGCGAATAATTCACCCCTCCACTTT.

Comment on this clone: Distinct nucleotide sequences in the sample also encode this CDR3. V usage is TRBV28 and J usage is TRBJ1-5; D might be TRBD1 (6 bases). Trimming stripped 4 bases from V and 7 bases from J, with 23 bases between. Looked up from germline, CDR1 is MDHEN and CDR2 is SYDVKM. The CDR3 is 17 amino acids. The CDR3 DNA sequence: TGTGCCAGCAGTTCCGGAGGGGGGGGAGGTTCAAGACAGCCCCAGCATTTT. Protein product: CASSSGGGGGSRQPQHF. Based on the CDR3 plus reference TRBV28 and TRBJ1-5, the full variable domain is DVKVTQSSRYLVKRTGEKVFLECVQDMDHENMFWYRQDPGLGLRLIYFSYDVKMKEKGDIPEGYSVSREKKERFSLILESASTNQTSMYLCASSSGGGGGSRQPQHFGDGTRLSIL.

This clone was observed a few times. The chain links TRBV19 to TRBJ2-7, with D perhaps TRBD2 (5 bases). The V end was cut by 5 bases, the J end by 2 bases, with 13 bases between. The CDR3 covers 14 residues. CDR1 and CDR2 from the germline V gene are LNHDA and SQIVND (reference sequence). The CDR3 reads CASSVSGFPYEQYF. In DNA, the CDR3 is TGTGCCAGTAGTGTCTCGGGATTCCCCTACGAGCAGTACTTC.

The chain has TRBV2 and TRBJ2-7, with 9 bases matching TRBD1. The ends lost 8 bases at V and 2 bases at J; junction bases unmatched: 4. The CDR3 consists of 13 residues. Per germline, CDR1 SNHLY and CDR2 FYNNEI. The CDR3 sequence: CASRDRAPYEQYF. The DNA for the CDR3 is TGTGCCAGCCGGGACAGGGCGCCCTACGAGCAGTACTTC. The variable domain in full, completed from reference TRBV2 and TRBJ2-7, reads EPEVTQTPSHQVTQMGQEVILRCVPISNHLYFYWYRQILGQKVEFLVSFYNNEISEKSEIFDDQFSVERPDGSNFTLKIRSTKLEDSAMYFCASRDRAPYEQYFGPGTRLTVT.

V and J are TRBV6-6 and TRBJ1-1; TRBD1 aligns across 7 bases. Germline trimming cut 6 bases from V and 3 bases from J; bases unmatched to any gene: 7. The CDR3 is 14 residues long. Germline values: CDR1 MNHNY, CDR2 SVGAGI (reference sequence). CDR3 coding DNA: TGTGCCAGCAGAAGACAGGGTTGGGACACTGAAGCTTTCTTT. It yields the protein CASRRQGWDTEAFF.

This sequence joins TRBV19 and TRBJ1-1, with 9 bases identical to TRBD1. This CDR3 spans 14 amino acids. Germline V gives CDR1 LNHDA, CDR2 SQIVND (reference sequence). V was pared by 6 bases and J by 4 bases, with 6 bases of the junction left unmatched. For the CDR3, the DNA is TGTGCCAGTAGCCCACAGGGGGCTTTCACTGAAGCTTTCTTT. The encoded protein is CASSPQGAFTEAFF. Drawing the rest from reference TRBV19 and TRBJ1-1, the complete variable domain is DGGITQSPKYLFRKEGQNVTLSCEQNLNHDAMYWYRQDPGQGLRLIYYSQIVNDFQKGDIAEGYSVSREKKESFPLTVTSAQKNPTAFYLCASSPQGAFTEAFFGQGTRLTVV.

This chain links TRBV7-9 with TRBJ1-6; 7 bases line up with TRBD1. Germline V gives CDR1 SEHNR, CDR2 FQNEAQ (reference sequence). V lost 0 bases, J lost 7 bases, and 15 bases stayed unmatched. The CDR3 spans 19 residues. The CDR3 here is CASSLAFRRTGGRNSPLHF. In nucleotides, the CDR3 is TGTGCCAGCAGCTTAGCGTTTAGGAGGACAGGTGGTCGGAATTCACCCCTCCACTTT.

Details on this clone: One junction end does not reproduce the germline sequence, and a read error may be involved. The chain recombines TRBV11-2 with TRBJ2-2, with 13 bases aligning to TRBD2. Germline values: CDR1 SGHAT, CDR2 FQNNGV. The CDR3 consists of 17 residues. The CDR3 DNA follows: TGTGCCAGCAGCCTCGGGACTAGCGGGGCGAACAGCGGGGAGCTGTTTTTT. Protein sequence: CASSLGTSGANSGELFF.

CDR3 loop: CASSNRQHGYTF. The CDR3 DNA follows: TGTGCCAGCAGCAACCGACAGCATGGCTACACCTTC. The chain is built from TRBV9 and TRBJ1-2, with D possibly matching TRBD1 (5 bases). This CDR3 region has 12 residues. The germline CDR1 and CDR2 sequences are SGDLS and YYNGEE. Deletions cut 4 bases from V and 6 bases from J, with 10 bases between.

This clone appeared once. CDR3: CSATGNTEAFF. Written as DNA, the CDR3 is TGCAGTGCTACAGGGAACACTGAAGCTTTCTTT. The V and J genes are TRBV20-1 and TRBJ1-1; D is unresolved. CDR3 length: 11 residues. CDR1 is DFQATT, CDR2 SNEGSKA, per germline (reference sequence). The V gene lost 4 bases and the J gene lost 1 base, with 4 bases spanning the gap.

The chain carries TRBV12-5 and TRBJ2-5; 16 positions agree with TRBD2. V was clipped by 7 bases and J by 2 bases; unmatched bases: 13. The CDR3 consists of 19 residues. Germline V CDR1 and CDR2: LGHNT, FRNRAP. Here the CDR3 reads CASAWGTSGGALGQETQYF. CDR3 DNA sequence: TGTGCTAGTGCCTGGGGGACTAGCGGGGGGGCTTTGGGTCAAGAGACCCAGTACTTC.

The chain recombines TRBV2 with TRBJ2-7, with 7 bases aligning to TRBD1. This CDR3 has 14 amino acids. V gave up 8 bases and J gave up 0 bases; unmatched junction bases: 7. Germline-derived CDR1 and CDR2 are SNHLY and FYNNEI. CDR3 protein: CASLTGASSYEQYF. In DNA, the CDR3 is TGTGCCAGCCTAACAGGGGCGAGCTCCTACGAGCAGTACTTC.

The chain employs TRBV12-5 and TRBJ2-1, with TRBD2 matching over 9 bases. CDR3 length: 17 amino acids. In germline, CDR1 is LGHNT, CDR2 FRNRAP. Trimming took 4 bases from V and 9 from J; bases not matched to a gene: 16. The CDR3 nucleotides read TGTGCTAGTGGTTCCGCCCAGGCGGGGGGGCCGTTGGGTGAGCAGTTCTTC. It is translated as CASGSAQAGGPLGEQFF.

The chain has TRBV5-1 and TRBJ2-1, with D perhaps TRBD1 (8 bases). In germline, CDR1 is SGHRS, CDR2 YFSETQ. This CDR3 region has 15 residues. Between the trimmed V and J ends, which lost 7 bases and 8 bases, there was a span of 22 bases. The CDR3 nucleotides read TGCGCCAGCGGGAGGGGGACAGGCTCCCTCGATGAGCAGTTCTTC. This gives the protein CASGRGTGSLDEQFF.

This sequence joins TRBV19 and TRBJ1-2; D not certain. There are 16 residues in the CDR3. Germline CDR1 and CDR2: LNHDA and SQIVND (reference sequence). V shed 2 bases and J shed 3 bases, with 16 bases lying between them. Here the CDR3 reads CASSINPGSSDYGYTF. The CDR3 DNA reads TGTGCCAGTAGTATAAACCCCGGGAGTAGCGACTATGGCTACACCTTC.

The chain recombines TRBV7-9 with TRBJ2-5; 7 bases are a match to TRBD1. The germline V gene encodes CDR1 SEHNR and CDR2 FQNEAQ (reference sequence). This CDR3 spans 15 amino acids. V was clipped by 5 bases and J by 1 base; unmatched bases: 7. Here the CDR3 reads CASSPGQAFQETQYF. CDR3 bases: TGTGCCAGCAGCCCTGGACAGGCATTCCAAGAGACCCAGTACTTC.

This clone came up once. This chain links TRBV5-4 with TRBJ2-1; 8 bases map to TRBD2. V lost 0 bases to trimming and J lost 2 bases; unmatched junction nucleotides: 4. Germline V gene lookup returns CDR1 SGHNT and CDR2 YYREEE (reference sequence). The CDR3 spans 16 residues. The CDR3: CASSLDGGDPYNEQFF. CDR3 DNA: TGTGCCAGCAGCTTGGACGGGGGGGACCCCTACAATGAGCAGTTCTTC.

The CDR3 coding sequence is TGTGCCAGCAGTGAGGGACAGCTTACCTACGAGCAGTACTTC. Translating gives CASSEGQLTYEQYF. This rearrangement joins TRBV27 to TRBJ2-7; 7 bases map to TRBD1. Per germline, CDR1 MNHEY and CDR2 SMNVEV (reference sequence). CDR3 size: 14 residues. V shed 5 bases, J shed 2 bases, and the junction held 6 bases outside the gene matches.

This clone was picked up one time. The chain joins TRBV5-8 to TRBJ1-5, with a weak D call TRBD1 (6 bases). CDR1 and CDR2 from the germline V gene are SGHTS and YDEGEE. The V end was cut by 8 bases, the J end by 2 bases, with 14 bases between. The CDR3 contains 14 residues. This CDR3 reads CASHLQGGNQPQHF. For the CDR3, the DNA is TGTGCCAGTCACTTACAGGGTGGCAATCAGCCCCAGCATTTT.

The genes are TRBV4-1 and TRBJ2-1; D is possibly TRBD2 (6 bases). Per the germline V gene, CDR1 is MGHRA and CDR2 is YSYEKL. This CDR3 contains 16 residues. The V gene lost 4 bases and the J gene lost 7 bases, with 20 bases spanning the gap. CDR3 loop: CASSLPFGGKGNEQFF. In DNA, the CDR3 is TGCGCCAGCAGCCTTCCCTTTGGGGGGAAGGGGAATGAGCAGTTCTTC.

This chain joins TRBV19 and TRBJ1-6; perhaps TRBD1 as D (6 bases). The germline gives CDR1 LNHDA, CDR2 SQIVND (reference sequence). This CDR3 is 14 amino acids long. The V end was cut by 6 bases, the J end by 10 bases, with 16 bases between. The CDR3 DNA reads as TGTGCCAGTAGAAAGGAAGGGACATACTCACCCCTCCACTTT. This encodes CASRKEGTYSPLHF. The variable domain in full, completed from reference TRBV19 and TRBJ1-6, reads DGGITQSPKYLFRKEGQNVTLSCEQNLNHDAMYWYRQDPGQGLRLIYYSQIVNDFQKGDIAEGYSVSREKKESFPLTVTSAQKNPTAFYLCASRKEGTYSPLHFGNGTRLTVT.

The chain has TRBV29-1 and TRBJ2-1, with 8 bases identical to TRBD1. The CDR3 sequence is 12 residues long. The V segment lost 8 bases and the J segment 8 bases; nucleotides outside the gene matches: 8. Germline CDR1 SQVTM, CDR2 ANQGSEA. CDR3 sequence reads: CSTRTGIDEQFF. CDR3 coding DNA: TGCAGCACTCGGACAGGGATCGATGAGCAGTTCTTC.

The chain links TRBV29-1 to TRBJ2-5, with D possibly being TRBD1 (6 bases). Germline V gene data show CDR1 as SQVTM and CDR2 as ANQGSEA. Trimming stripped 2 bases from V and 5 bases from J, with 12 bases between. This CDR3 comprises 13 residues. The DNA of the CDR3 is TGCAGCGTTGAATTAGGGCAGGGGGAGACCCAGTACTTC. Protein product: CSVELGQGETQYF.

The gene calls are TRBV6-6 and TRBJ1-3, with D possibly matching TRBD1 (6 bases). This CDR3 is built from 16 residues. The ends were cut back, 4 bases at V and 2 bases at J, with 15 bases in the middle. Looked up from germline, CDR1 is MNHNY and CDR2 is SVGAGI (reference sequence). CDR3 loop: CASSSAGARAGNTIYF. CDR3 DNA sequence: TGTGCCAGCAGTTCGGCAGGGGCCCGGGCTGGAAACACCATATATTTT.

The chain joins TRBV11-2 to TRBJ1-4, with 9 bases fitting TRBD1. The CDR3 loop spans 16 amino acids. The V segment lost 5 bases and the J segment 3 bases; nucleotides outside the gene matches: 7. Germline CDR1 is SGHAT and CDR2 is FQNNGV. The CDR3 DNA reads TGTGCCAGCAGCCCGTGGGGACAGGGCTCTAATGAAAAACTGTTTTTT. Protein: CASSPWGQGSNEKLFF. Supplemented by reference TRBV11-2 and TRBJ1-4, the full variable domain reads EAGVAQSPRYKIIEKRQSVAFWCNPISGHATLYWYQQILGQGPKLLIQFQNNGVVDDSQLPKDRFSAERLKGVDSTLKIQPAKLEDSAVYLCASSPWGQGSNEKLFFGSGTQLSVL.

This clone was detected once. The chain uses TRBV6-5 and TRBJ1-1; D is perhaps TRBD1 (6 bases). V shed 2 bases and J shed 5 bases, with 9 bases lying between them. The CDR3 is 13 amino acids. Germline V gene data show CDR1 as MNHEY and CDR2 as SVGAGI. The CDR3 loop reads CASSYPTGTEAFF. Here the CDR3 DNA reads TGTGCCAGCAGTTACCCTACAGGGACTGAAGCTTTCTTT.

CDR3 residues: CASRRTGRNSPLHF. The CDR3 nucleotides are TGTGCCAGCAGAAGGACAGGGAGAAACTCACCCCTCCACTTT. The chain has TRBV9 and TRBJ1-6; 8 bases line up with TRBD1. Germline CDR1 is SGDLS and CDR2 is YYNGEE. The CDR3 has 14 amino acids. After removal of 5 bases from V and 10 bases from J, the junction contained 8 bases not matched to a gene. Combining the CDR3 with reference TRBV9 and TRBJ1-6 gives the whole variable domain DSGVTQTPKHLITATGQRVTLRCSPRSGDLSVYWYQQSLDQGLQFLIQYYNGEERAKGNILERFSAQQFPDLHSELNLSSLELGDSALYFCASRRTGRNSPLHFGNGTRLTVT.

CDR3 in amino acids: CASSPLSEQFF. The CDR3 DNA sequence: TGTGCCAGCAGCCCCCTCAGTGAGCAGTTCTTC. The V and J genes are TRBV7-6 and TRBJ2-1; D gene uncertain. Germline V gives CDR1 SGHVS, CDR2 FNYEAQ. This CDR3 contains 11 residues. Trimming pared 5 bases from V and 9 bases from J, leaving 8 bases between.

Comment on this clone: The sample carries other DNA sequences with the same CDR3. The chain employs TRBV5-4 and TRBJ2-3; weak D call: TRBD2 (7 bases). CDR1 and CDR2 (germline): SGHNT, YYREEE (reference sequence). CDR3 length equals 15 residues. V was pared by 0 bases and J by 1 base, with 9 bases between. The CDR3 sequence: CASSLAGGRTDTQYF. The DNA for the CDR3 is TGTGCCAGCAGCTTGGCGGGGGGCCGCACAGATACGCAGTATTTT. Combining the CDR3 with reference TRBV5-4 and TRBJ2-3 gives the whole variable domain ETGVTQSPTHLIKTRGQQVTLRCSSQSGHNTVSWYQQALGQGPQFIFQYYREEENGRGNFPPRFSGLQFPNYSSELNVNALELDDSALYLCASSLAGGRTDTQYFGPGTRLTVL.